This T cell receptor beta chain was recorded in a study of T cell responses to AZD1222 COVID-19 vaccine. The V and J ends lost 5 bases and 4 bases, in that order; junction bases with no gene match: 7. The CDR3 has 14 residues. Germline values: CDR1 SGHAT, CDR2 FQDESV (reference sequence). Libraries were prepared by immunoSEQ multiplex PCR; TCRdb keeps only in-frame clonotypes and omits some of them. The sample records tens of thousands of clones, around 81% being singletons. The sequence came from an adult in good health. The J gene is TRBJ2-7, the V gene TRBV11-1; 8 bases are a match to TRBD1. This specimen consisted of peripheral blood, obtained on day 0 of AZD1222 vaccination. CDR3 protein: CASSRDRRSYEQYF. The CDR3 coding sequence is TGTGCCAGCAGCCGGGACAGGAGGTCGTACGAGCAGTACTTC.